Reported below is one T cell receptor (beta chain). These data are taken from a study of blood T cells in healthy people across ages. Germline V gene lookup returns CDR1 ENHRY and CDR2 SYGVKD. The CDR3 runs 14 residues. V shed 7 bases, J shed 7 bases, and the junction held 10 bases outside the gene matches. Sample-barcoded 5' priming and a J-beta primer mix drove a second PCR of 7 to 11 cycles. TCRdb fed the 5' RACE reads into MiXCR, producing one record per CDR3 protein. The repertoire holds roughly 900,000 distinct CDR3 sequences, with 25% to 30% as singletons. This TCR derives from a woman older than 75 in good health. This sequence joins TRBV10-3 and TRBJ1-2, with 9 bases fitting TRBD1. Input material: blood. The CDR3 region is CAITPTGGMGGYTF. CDR3 DNA sequence: TGTGCCATCACCCCGACAGGGGGAATGGGTGGCTACACCTTC.